Sequencing of this T cell receptor beta chain was carried out in a study of shared clonotypes between healthy human individuals. Study observations and caveats: Depth of sequencing was expected to influence donor clonotype sharing. Exclusively blood specimens were collected; tissue repertoires likely differ.

CD45RA-negative memory and CD45RA+ naive subsets were split from the CD4+ cells. Assay used: immunoSEQ multiplex PCR; TCRdb lists only in-frame clones, some missing. The repertoire holds 300,000 to 350,000 clones, with less than 85% as singletons. Trimming left V 5 bases short and J 7 bases short, with 20 bases between. Germline CDR1 is MNHEY and CDR2 is SMNVEV (reference sequence). The CDR3 totals 15 residues. This clone was recorded once. The target antigen is unknown. The receptor comes from a man aged 30-40 years in good health. The chain has TRBV27 and TRBJ2-5; possibly TRBD1 for D (7 bases). The sequencing sample was made of memory CD4+ T cells sorted from blood. Subset defined: CD45RA-negative fraction. The CDR3 loop is CASSPNYNRGGTQYF. In DNA, the CDR3 is TGTGCCAGCAGTCCAAACTATAACAGGGGAGGGACCCAGTACTTC.